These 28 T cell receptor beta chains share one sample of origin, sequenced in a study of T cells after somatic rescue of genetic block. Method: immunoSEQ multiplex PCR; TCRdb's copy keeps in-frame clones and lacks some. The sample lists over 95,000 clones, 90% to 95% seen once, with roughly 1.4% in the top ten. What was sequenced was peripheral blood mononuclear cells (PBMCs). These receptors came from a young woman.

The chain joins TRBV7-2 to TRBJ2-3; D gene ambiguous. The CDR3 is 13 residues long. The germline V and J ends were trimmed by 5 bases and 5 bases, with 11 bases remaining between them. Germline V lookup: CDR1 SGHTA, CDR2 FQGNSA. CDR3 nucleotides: TGTGCCAGCAGCCCACGGGTCGTAGATACGCAGTATTTT. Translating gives CASSPRVVDTQYF.

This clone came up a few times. CDR3 nucleotide sequence: TGTGCCAGCAGTCTTAGCCGGGACGCCTCAACCTATGGCTACACCTTC. It specifies CASSLSRDASTYGYTF. The chain couples TRBV28 to TRBJ1-2; a weak D match, TRBD1 (5 bases). CDR1 and CDR2 from the germline V gene are MDHEN and SYDVKM. Trimming pared 5 bases from V and 4 bases from J, leaving 20 bases between. The length of the CDR3 is 16 residues.

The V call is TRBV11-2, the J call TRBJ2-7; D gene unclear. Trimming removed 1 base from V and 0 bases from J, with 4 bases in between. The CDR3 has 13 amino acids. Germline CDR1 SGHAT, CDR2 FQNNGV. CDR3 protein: CASSLAGSYEQYF. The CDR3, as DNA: TGTGCCAGCAGCTTAGCTGGCTCCTACGAGCAGTACTTC.

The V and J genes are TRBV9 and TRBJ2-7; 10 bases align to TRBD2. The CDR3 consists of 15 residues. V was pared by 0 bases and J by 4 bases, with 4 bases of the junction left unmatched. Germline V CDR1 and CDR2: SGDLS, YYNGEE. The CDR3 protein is CASSVEAGGWYEQYF. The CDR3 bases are TGTGCCAGCAGCGTAGAAGCGGGGGGGTGGTACGAGCAGTACTTC.

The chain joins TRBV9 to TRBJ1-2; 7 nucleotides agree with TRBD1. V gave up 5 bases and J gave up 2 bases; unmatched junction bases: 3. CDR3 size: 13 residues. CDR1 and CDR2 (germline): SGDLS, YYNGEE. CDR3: CASSPGQNYGYTF. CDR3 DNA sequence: TGTGCCAGCAGTCCGGGACAGAACTATGGCTACACCTTC.

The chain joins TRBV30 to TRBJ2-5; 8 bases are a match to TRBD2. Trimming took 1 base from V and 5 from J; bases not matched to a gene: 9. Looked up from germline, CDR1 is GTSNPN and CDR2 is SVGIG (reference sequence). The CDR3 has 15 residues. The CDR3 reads CAWSDPRTSRETQYF. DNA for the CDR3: TGTGCCTGGAGTGACCCCCGGACTAGCCGGGAGACCCAGTACTTC.

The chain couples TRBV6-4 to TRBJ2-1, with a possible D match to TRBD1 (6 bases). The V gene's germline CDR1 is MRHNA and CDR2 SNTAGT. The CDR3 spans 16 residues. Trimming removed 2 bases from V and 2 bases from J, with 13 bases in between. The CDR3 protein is CASSDLTGTPYNEQFF. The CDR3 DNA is TGTGCCAGCAGTGACCTGACCGGGACACCCTACAATGAGCAGTTCTTC.

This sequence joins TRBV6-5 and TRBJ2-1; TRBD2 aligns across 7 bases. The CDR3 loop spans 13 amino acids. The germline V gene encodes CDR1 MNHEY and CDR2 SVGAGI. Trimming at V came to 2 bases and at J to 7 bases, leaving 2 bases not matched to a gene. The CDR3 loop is CASSYGAGNEQFF. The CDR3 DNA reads TGTGCCAGCAGTTACGGAGCGGGAAATGAGCAGTTCTTC.

CDR3 sequence reads: CASSEAGFNYGYTF. Here the CDR3 DNA reads TGTGCCAGCAGTGAAGCAGGATTTAACTATGGCTACACCTTC. V and J are TRBV2 and TRBJ1-2; D ambiguous. Trimming shortened V by 0 bases and J by 1 base, and 6 bases separated the two germline ends. This CDR3 is 14 amino acids long. The germline V gene encodes CDR1 SNHLY and CDR2 FYNNEI.

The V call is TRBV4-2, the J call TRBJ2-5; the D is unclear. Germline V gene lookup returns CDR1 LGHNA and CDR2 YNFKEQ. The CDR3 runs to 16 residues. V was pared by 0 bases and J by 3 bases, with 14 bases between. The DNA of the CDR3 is TGTGCCAGCAGCCAAGATCTTACCCTCTTGGAAGAGACCCAGTACTTC. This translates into CASSQDLTLLEETQYF.

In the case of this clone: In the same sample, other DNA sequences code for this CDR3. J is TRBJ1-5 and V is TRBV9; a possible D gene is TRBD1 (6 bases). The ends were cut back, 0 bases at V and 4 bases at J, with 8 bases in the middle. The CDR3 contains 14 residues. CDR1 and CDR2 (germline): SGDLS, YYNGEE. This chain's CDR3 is CASSVGGGNQPQHF. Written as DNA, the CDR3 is TGTGCCAGCAGCGTAGGAGGGGGGAATCAGCCCCAGCATTTT.

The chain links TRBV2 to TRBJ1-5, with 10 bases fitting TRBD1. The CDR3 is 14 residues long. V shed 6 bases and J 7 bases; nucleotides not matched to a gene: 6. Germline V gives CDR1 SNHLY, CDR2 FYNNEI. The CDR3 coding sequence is TGTGCCAGCAGGGATGACAGGGGGCGGCAGCCCCAGCATTTT. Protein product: CASRDDRGRQPQHF.

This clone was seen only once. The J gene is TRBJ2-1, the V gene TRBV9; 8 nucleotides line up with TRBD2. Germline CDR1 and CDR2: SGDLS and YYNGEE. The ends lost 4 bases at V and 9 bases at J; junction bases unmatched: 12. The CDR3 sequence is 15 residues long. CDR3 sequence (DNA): TGTGCCAGCAGCCCGGCGAGCGGACTAGCAGCTGAGCAGTTCTTC. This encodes CASSPASGLAAEQFF.

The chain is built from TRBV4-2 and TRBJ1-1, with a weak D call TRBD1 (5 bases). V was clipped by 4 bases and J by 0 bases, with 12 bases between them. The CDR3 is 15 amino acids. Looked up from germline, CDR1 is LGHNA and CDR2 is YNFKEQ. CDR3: CASSLIGALNTEAFF. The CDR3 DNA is TGTGCCAGCAGCCTGATAGGGGCCCTGAACACTGAAGCTTTCTTT.

This CDR3 is CASSQDKSWTDTQYF. The DNA of the CDR3 is TGCGCCAGCAGCCAAGATAAAAGTTGGACAGATACGCAGTATTTT. The V call is TRBV4-3, the J call TRBJ2-3; D unresolved. The CDR3 is 15 residues long. Per the germline V gene, CDR1 is LGHNA and CDR2 is YSLEER. V shed 0 bases and J shed 3 bases, with 10 bases lying between them.

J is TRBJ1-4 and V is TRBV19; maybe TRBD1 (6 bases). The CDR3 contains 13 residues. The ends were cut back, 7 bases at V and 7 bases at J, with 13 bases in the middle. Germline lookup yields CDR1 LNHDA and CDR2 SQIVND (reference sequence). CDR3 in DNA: TGTGCCAGTATTCCCGGGGGCGGTGAAAAACTGTTTTTT. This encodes CASIPGGGEKLFF. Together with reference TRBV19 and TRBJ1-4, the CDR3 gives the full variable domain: DGGITQSPKYLFRKEGQNVTLSCEQNLNHDAMYWYRQDPGQGLRLIYYSQIVNDFQKGDIAEGYSVSREKKESFPLTVTSAQKNPTAFYLCASIPGGGEKLFFGSGTQLSVL.

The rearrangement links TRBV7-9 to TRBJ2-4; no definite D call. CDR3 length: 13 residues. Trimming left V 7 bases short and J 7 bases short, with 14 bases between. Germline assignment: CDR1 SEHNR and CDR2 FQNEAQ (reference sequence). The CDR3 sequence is CASTIGAANIQYF. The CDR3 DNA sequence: TGTGCCAGCACCATCGGTGCGGCGAACATTCAGTACTTC.

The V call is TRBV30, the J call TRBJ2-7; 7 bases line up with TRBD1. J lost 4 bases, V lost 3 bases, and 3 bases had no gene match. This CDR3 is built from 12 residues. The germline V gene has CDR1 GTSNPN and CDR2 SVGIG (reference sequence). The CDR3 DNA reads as TGTGCCTGGAGCTGGACAGGATACGAGCAGTACTTC. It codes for CAWSWTGYEQYF.

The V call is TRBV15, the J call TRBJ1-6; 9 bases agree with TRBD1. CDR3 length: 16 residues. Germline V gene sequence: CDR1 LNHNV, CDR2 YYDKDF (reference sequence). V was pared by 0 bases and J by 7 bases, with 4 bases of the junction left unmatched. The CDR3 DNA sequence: TGTGCCACCAGCAGAGATCCCGACAGGGGGAATTCACCCCTCCACTTT. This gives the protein CATSRDPDRGNSPLHF.

CDR3 loop: CAWSLLTDTQYF. CDR3 DNA sequence: TGTGCCTGGAGCCTCCTCACAGATACGCAGTATTTT. The chain couples TRBV30 to TRBJ2-3; unclear D gene. Trimming removed 3 bases at V and 2 bases at J, with 6 bases between. The CDR3 is 12 amino acids. Per the germline V gene, CDR1 is GTSNPN and CDR2 is SVGIG (reference sequence).

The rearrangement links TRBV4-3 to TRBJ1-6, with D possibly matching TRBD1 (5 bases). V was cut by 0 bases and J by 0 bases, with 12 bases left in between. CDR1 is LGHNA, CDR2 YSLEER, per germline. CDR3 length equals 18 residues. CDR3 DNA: TGCGCCAGCAGCCAAGAGGGGCGGGGTAGCTCCTATAATTCACCCCTCCACTTT. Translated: CASSQEGRGSSYNSPLHF.

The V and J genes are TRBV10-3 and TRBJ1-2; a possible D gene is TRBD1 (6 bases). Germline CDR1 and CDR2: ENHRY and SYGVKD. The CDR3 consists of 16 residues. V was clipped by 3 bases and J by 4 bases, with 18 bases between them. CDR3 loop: CAISDPRVGGLYGYTF. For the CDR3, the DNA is TGTGCCATCAGTGACCCGAGGGTAGGGGGGCTCTATGGCTACACCTTC.

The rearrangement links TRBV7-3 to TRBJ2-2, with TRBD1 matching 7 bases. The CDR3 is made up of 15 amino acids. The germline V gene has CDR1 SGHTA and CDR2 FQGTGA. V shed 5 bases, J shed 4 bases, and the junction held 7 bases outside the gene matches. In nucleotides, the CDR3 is TGTGCCAGCAGCCGCCAGGGGGACGTCACCGGGGAGCTGTTTTTT. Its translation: CASSRQGDVTGELFF.

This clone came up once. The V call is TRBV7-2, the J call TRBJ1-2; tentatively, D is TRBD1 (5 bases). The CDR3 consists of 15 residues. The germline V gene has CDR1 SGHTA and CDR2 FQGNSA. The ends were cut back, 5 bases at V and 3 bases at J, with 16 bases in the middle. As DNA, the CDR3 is TGTGCCAGCAGCATCTCAGCCGGGGCTTACTATGGCTACACCTTC. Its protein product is CASSISAGAYYGYTF.

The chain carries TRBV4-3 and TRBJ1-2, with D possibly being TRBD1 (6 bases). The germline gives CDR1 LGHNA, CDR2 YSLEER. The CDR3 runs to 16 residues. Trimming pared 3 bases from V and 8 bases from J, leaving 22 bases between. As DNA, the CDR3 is TGCGCCAGCAGCCACTTATCACAGGGAACGCTGGAGGGCTACACCTTC. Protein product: CASSHLSQGTLEGYTF.

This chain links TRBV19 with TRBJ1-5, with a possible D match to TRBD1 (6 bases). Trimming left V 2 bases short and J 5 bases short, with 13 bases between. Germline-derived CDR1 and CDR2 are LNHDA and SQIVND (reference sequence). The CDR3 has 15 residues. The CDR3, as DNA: TGTGCCAGTAGTATAACAGGGACGGGCGATCAGCCCCAGCATTTT. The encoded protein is CASSITGTGDQPQHF.

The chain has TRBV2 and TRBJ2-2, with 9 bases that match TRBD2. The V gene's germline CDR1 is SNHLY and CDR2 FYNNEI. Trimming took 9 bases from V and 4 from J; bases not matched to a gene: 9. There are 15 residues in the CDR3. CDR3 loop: CASSPGLAGTGELFF. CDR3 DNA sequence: TGTGCCAGTTCACCGGGACTAGCAGGCACCGGGGAGCTGTTTTTT. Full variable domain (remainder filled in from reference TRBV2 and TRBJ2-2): EPEVTQTPSHQVTQMGQEVILRCVPISNHLYFYWYRQILGQKVEFLVSFYNNEISEKSEIFDDQFSVERPDGSNFTLKIRSTKLEDSAMYFCASSPGLAGTGELFFGEGSRLTVL.

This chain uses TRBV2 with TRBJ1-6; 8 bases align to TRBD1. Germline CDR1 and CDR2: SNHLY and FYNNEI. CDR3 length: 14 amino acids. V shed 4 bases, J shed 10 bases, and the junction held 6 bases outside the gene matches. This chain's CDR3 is CASSAAGGRSPLHF. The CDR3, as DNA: TGTGCCAGCAGTGCGGCAGGGGGCCGATCACCCCTCCACTTT.